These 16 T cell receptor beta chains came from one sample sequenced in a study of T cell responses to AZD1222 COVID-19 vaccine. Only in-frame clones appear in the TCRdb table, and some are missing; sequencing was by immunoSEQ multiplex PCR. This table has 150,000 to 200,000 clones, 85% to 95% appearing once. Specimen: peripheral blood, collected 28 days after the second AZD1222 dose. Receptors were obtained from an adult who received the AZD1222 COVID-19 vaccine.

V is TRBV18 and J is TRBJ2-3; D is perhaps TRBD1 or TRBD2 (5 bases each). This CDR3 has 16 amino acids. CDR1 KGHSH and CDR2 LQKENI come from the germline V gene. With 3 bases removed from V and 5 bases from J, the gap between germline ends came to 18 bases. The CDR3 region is CASSPLGRPGGDTQYF. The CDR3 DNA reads TGTGCCAGCTCACCTTTGGGACGGCCAGGCGGAGATACGCAGTATTTT.

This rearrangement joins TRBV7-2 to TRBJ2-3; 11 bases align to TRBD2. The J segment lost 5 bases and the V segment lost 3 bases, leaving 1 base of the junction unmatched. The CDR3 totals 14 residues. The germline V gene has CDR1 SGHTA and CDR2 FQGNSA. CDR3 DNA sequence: TGTGCCAGCAGCTTGGGGACTAGCGGAGATACGCAGTATTTT. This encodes CASSLGTSGDTQYF.

The chain's CDR3 is CASSEHVAGGDEQFF. DNA of the CDR3: TGCGCCAGCAGTGAGCATGTAGCGGGGGGGGACGAGCAGTTCTTC. The rearrangement links TRBV10-1 to TRBJ2-1, with 11 bases that match TRBD2. The ends lost 2 bases at V and 10 bases at J; junction bases unmatched: 7. Germline V gives CDR1 WNHNN, CDR2 SYGVQD (reference sequence). The CDR3 loop spans 15 amino acids.

The CDR3, as DNA: TGTGCCACCACGGCGGGGCGGGGTGGGACCGGGGAGCTGTTTTTT. Its translation is CATTAGRGGTGELFF. This sequence joins TRBV2 and TRBJ2-2; D is possibly TRBD2 (6 bases). V dropped 10 bases and J dropped 5 bases, with 20 bases sitting between them. Germline-derived CDR1 and CDR2 are SNHLY and FYNNEI. The CDR3 is 15 residues long. The whole variable domain, filled in from reference TRBV2 and TRBJ2-2, reads EPEVTQTPSHQVTQMGQEVILRCVPISNHLYFYWYRQILGQKVEFLVSFYNNEISEKSEIFDDQFSVERPDGSNFTLKIRSTKLEDSAMYFCATTAGRGGTGELFFGEGSRLTVL.

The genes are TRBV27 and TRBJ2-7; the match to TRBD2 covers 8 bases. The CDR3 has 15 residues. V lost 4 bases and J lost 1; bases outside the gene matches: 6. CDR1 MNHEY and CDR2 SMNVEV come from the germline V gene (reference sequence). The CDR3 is CASSSAGTRSYEQYF. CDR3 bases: TGTGCCAGCAGTTCGGCCGGGACTAGGTCCTACGAGCAGTACTTC.

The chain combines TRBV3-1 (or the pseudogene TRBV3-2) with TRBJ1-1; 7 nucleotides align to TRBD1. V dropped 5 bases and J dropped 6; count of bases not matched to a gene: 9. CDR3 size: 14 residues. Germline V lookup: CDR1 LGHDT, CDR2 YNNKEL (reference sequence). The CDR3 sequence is CASSFRTGRAEAFF. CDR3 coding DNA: TGTGCCAGCAGCTTTAGGACAGGCAGGGCTGAAGCTTTCTTT.

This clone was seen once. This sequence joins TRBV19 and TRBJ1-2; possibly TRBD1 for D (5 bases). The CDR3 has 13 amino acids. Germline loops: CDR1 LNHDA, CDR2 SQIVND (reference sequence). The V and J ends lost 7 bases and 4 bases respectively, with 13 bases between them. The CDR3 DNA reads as TGTGCCAGTACCGAGAGAGGGGCCTATGGCTACACCTTC. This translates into CASTERGAYGYTF.

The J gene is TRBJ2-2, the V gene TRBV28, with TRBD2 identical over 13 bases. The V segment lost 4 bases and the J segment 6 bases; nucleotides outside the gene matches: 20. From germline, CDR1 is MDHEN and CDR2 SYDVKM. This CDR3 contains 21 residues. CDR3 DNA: TGTGCCAGCAGTTCCCCGCGGGGACAGGGAACTAGCGGGAGGGCCGCCGGGGAGCTGTTTTTT. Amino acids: CASSSPRGQGTSGRAAGELFF.

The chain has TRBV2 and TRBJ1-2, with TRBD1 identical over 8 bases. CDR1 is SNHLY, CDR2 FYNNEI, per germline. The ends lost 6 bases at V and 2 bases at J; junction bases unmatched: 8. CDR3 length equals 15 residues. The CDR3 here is CASRLDRGLNYGYTF. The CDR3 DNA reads TGTGCCAGCAGGTTAGACAGGGGACTAAACTATGGCTACACCTTC.

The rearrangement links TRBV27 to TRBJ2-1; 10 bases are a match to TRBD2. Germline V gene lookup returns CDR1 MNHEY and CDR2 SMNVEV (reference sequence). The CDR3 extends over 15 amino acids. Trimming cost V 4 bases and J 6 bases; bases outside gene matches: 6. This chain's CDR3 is CASSSPSGRGNEQFF. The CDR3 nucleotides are TGTGCCAGCAGTTCTCCTAGCGGGAGAGGCAATGAGCAGTTCTTC.

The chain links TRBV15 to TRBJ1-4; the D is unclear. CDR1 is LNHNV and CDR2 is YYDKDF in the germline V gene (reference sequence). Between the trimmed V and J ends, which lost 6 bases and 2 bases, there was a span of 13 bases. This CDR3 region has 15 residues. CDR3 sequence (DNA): TGTGCCACCAGGCGGTCCAGGTTCACTAATGAAAAACTGTTTTTT. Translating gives CATRRSRFTNEKLFF.

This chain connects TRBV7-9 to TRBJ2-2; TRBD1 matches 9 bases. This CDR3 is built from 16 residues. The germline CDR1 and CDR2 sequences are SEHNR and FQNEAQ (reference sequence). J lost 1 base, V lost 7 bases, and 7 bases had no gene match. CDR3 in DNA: TGTGCCAGCAAAAAACCGGGACAGGGGAACACCGGGGAGCTGTTTTTT. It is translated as CASKKPGQGNTGELFF.

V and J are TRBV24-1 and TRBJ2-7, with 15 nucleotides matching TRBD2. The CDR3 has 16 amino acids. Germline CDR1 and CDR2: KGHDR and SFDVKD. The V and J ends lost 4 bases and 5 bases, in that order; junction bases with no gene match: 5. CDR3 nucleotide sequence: TGTGCCACCAGTGACGCAGGGACTAGCGGGAGGAACGAGCAGTACTTC. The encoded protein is CATSDAGTSGRNEQYF.

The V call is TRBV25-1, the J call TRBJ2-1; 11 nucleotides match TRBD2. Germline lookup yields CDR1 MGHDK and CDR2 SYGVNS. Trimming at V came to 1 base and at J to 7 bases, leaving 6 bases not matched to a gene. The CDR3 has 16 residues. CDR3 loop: CASSELETSGKNEQFF. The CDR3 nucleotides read TGTGCCAGCAGTGAATTAGAGACTAGCGGGAAAAATGAGCAGTTCTTC.

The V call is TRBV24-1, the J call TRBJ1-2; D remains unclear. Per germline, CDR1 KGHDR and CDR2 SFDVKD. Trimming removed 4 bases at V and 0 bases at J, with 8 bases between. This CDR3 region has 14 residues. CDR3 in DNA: TGTGCCACCAGTGAGGGAGACGCTAACTATGGCTACACCTTC. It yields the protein CATSEGDANYGYTF.

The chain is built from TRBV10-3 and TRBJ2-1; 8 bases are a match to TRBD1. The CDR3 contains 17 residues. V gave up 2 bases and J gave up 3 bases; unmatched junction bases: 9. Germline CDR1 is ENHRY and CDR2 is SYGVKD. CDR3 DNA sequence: TGTGCCATCAGTGAGCGAGGGACAGGCGCCATCTACAATGAGCAGTTCTTC. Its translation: CAISERGTGAIYNEQFF.